Presented here are 3 T cell receptor beta chains from one specimen sequenced in a study of cytomegalovirus exposure and HLA in healthy donors. A multiplex PCR was run with 60 Vbeta primers and 13 Jbeta primers. Assay used: immunoSEQ multiplex PCR; TCRdb lists only in-frame clones, some missing. The table shows around 130,000 clones, with about four fifths occurring only once. The material sequenced was PBMCs. The receptors originated from a young man in good health and CMV-seronegative.

This CDR3 is CASSLDRGLSEQYF. CDR3 in DNA: TGTGCCAGCAGTTTGGACAGGGGGCTTAGCGAGCAGTACTTC. The chain employs TRBV27 and TRBJ2-7; 11 nucleotides align to TRBD1. Looked up from germline, CDR1 is MNHEY and CDR2 is SMNVEV (reference sequence). J lost 6 bases, V lost 3 bases, and 4 bases had no gene match. This CDR3 has 14 amino acids.

V and J are TRBV28 and TRBJ2-1, with a possible D match to TRBD1 (6 bases). CDR3 length equals 16 residues. Trimming took 5 bases from V and 5 from J, leaving 19 bases between them. The germline gives CDR1 MDHEN, CDR2 SYDVKM. The CDR3 region is CASSTLTGPIHNEQFF. The CDR3 bases are TGTGCCAGCAGTACTCTTACAGGGCCGATCCACAATGAGCAGTTCTTC.

The chain recombines TRBV7-2 with TRBJ1-3; tentative D call: TRBD1 (5 bases). This CDR3 comprises 15 residues. Germline values: CDR1 SGHTA, CDR2 FQGNSA. V shed 2 bases and J shed 3 bases, with 11 bases lying between them. The CDR3 nucleotides are TGTGCCAGCAGCTTACGTCCCAGGGATGGAAACACCATATATTTT. It is translated as CASSLRPRDGNTIYF.